This passage covers 10 T cell receptor beta chains from one sample sequenced in a study of blood T cell repertoires in COVID-19. Sequenced by immunoSEQ multiplex PCR; TCRdb stores in-frame clones only, minus some. The sample shows about 56,000 clones, 80% to 90% of them seen only once. The sequenced sample was peripheral blood. Receptors were obtained from a human donor in a cohort sampled during active COVID-19.

This sequence joins TRBV10-3 and TRBJ1-1, with 8 bases identical to TRBD1. The CDR3 contains 13 residues. The junction had 3 bases not matched to a gene; V was cut back by 6 bases and J by 3 bases. The germline gives CDR1 ENHRY, CDR2 SYGVKD. In DNA, the CDR3 is TGTGCCATCAGCCCACAGGGGGACACTGAAGCTTTCTTT. Its translation is CAISPQGDTEAFF.

The CDR3 DNA sequence: TGTGCCAGCAGTTACCGAGCTGAAGCTTTCTTT. It encodes CASSYRAEAFF. V is TRBV6-5 and J is TRBJ1-1; unclear D gene. The ends were cut back, 2 bases at V and 6 bases at J, with 4 bases in the middle. Germline lookup yields CDR1 MNHEY and CDR2 SVGAGI. The length of the CDR3 is 11 residues.

This clone was recorded once. The chain recombines TRBV10-3 with TRBJ1-3, with TRBD1 matching over 8 bases. Trimming at V came to 7 bases and at J to 6 bases, leaving 11 bases not matched to a gene. Per the germline V gene, CDR1 is ENHRY and CDR2 is SYGVKD. The CDR3 is 15 amino acids. DNA for the CDR3: TGTGCCATCAACTCCCCAGGGGGCGCGGTAAACACCATATATTTT. It translates to CAINSPGGAVNTIYF.

The rearrangement uses TRBV6-5 and TRBJ2-7; TRBD2 is a possible D gene (6 bases). Germline V gene sequence: CDR1 MNHEY, CDR2 SVGAGI. Deletions cut 2 bases from V and 0 bases from J, with 14 bases between. The CDR3 spans 16 residues. CDR3 loop: CASSYAVAVSSYEQYF. CDR3 sequence (DNA): TGTGCCAGCAGTTACGCCGTAGCGGTGAGCTCCTACGAGCAGTACTTC.

V usage is TRBV7-9 and J usage is TRBJ2-3; D is uncertain. V shed 4 bases and J shed 0 bases, with 14 bases lying between them. Germline loops: CDR1 SEHNR, CDR2 FQNEAQ (reference sequence). The CDR3 is 16 amino acids. The CDR3 region is CASSYGREPSTDTQYF. CDR3 coding DNA: TGTGCCAGCAGCTACGGTCGAGAACCTAGCACAGATACGCAGTATTTT.

The rearrangement links TRBV10-3 to TRBJ1-1; D gene unclear. The V gene lost 0 bases and the J gene lost 9 bases, with 14 bases spanning the gap. From germline, CDR1 is ENHRY and CDR2 SYGVKD. CDR3 length: 14 residues. In DNA, the CDR3 is TGTGCCATCAGTGAGTCGGGGAGAGTGGGGAAAGCTTTCTTT. This encodes CAISESGRVGKAFF.

This sequence joins TRBV5-8 and TRBJ2-1, with 7 bases matching TRBD1. Trimming took 0 bases from V and 9 from J; bases not matched to a gene: 3. Germline V gene lookup returns CDR1 SGHTS and CDR2 YDEGEE. CDR3 size: 13 residues. In DNA, the CDR3 is TGTGCCAGCAGCTTGGGACAGGGAGCTGAGCAGTTCTTC. This gives the protein CASSLGQGAEQFF.

The gene calls are TRBV18 and TRBJ1-4; D possibly corresponds to TRBD1 (6 bases). Trimming pared 3 bases from V and 6 bases from J, leaving 17 bases between. This CDR3 is built from 16 residues. Germline-derived CDR1 and CDR2 are KGHSH and LQKENI. CDR3: CASSPRLGAVDEKLFF. In DNA form, the CDR3 reads TGTGCCAGCTCACCGCGCCTGGGGGCGGTAGATGAAAAACTGTTTTTT.

The chain joins TRBV9 to TRBJ1-6; weak D call: TRBD1 (6 bases). Germline V CDR1 and CDR2: SGDLS, YYNGEE. V was clipped by 3 bases and J by 8 bases, with 30 bases between them. This CDR3 is 20 amino acids long. DNA of the CDR3: TGTGCCAGCAGCGGAAGTATGTCGGTCGAGGGGGTTAGGGTTTATTCACCCCTCCACTTT. The encoded protein is CASSGSMSVEGVRVYSPLHF.

The chain joins TRBV12-3 or TRBV12-4 to TRBJ2-1, with 8 bases lining up with TRBD1. The V gene end was trimmed by 5 bases and the J gene end by 9 bases; junction bases not matched to a gene: 6. The CDR3 loop spans 13 amino acids. Written as DNA, the CDR3 is TGTGCCAGCAGTCCCCCCGACAGGGGTGAGCAGTTCTTC. Its translation is CASSPPDRGEQFF.